Only a few counts were recorded for the clone carrying this TCR beta chain. What it binds is not known. Using CD45RO/CCR7/CD25/CD127/CD95/CD27, CD4+ naive, central memory, regulatory and stem cell-like memory cells were sorted. The data originate from a study of beta chain features in type 1 diabetes. Study context: Cell yields, gender and age were comparable in patients and healthy donors.

Study-wide points: All four CD4+ subsets from Type 1 diabetes patients carried moderately but significantly shorter TCRB CDR3s. For type 1 diabetes patients, VDJ junctions showed fewer insertions and more deletions.

Expressed TCRB transcripts were sequenced because the isolated RNA had all been reverse transcribed beforehand. Measured with immunoSEQ multiplex PCR; TCRdb has only the in-frame clones, and not every one. The repertoire consists of a few hundred thousand clones, with about 23% occurring once and the leading ten covering 0.012%. The germline V gene encodes CDR1 ENHRY and CDR2 SYGVKD. The CDR3 contains 13 residues. V was shortened by 6 bases and J by 4 bases, with 11 bases between the two germline ends. The receptor was isolated from a woman aged 30 to 39 with type 1 diabetes. The sequenced sample was naive CD4+ T cells from blood. The rearrangement links TRBV10-3 to TRBJ2-3; D is perhaps TRBD2 (5 bases). The CDR3 nucleotides are TGTGCCATCAGGCCGGCGGGTGCAGATACGCAGTATTTT. Its protein product is CAIRPAGADTQYF.